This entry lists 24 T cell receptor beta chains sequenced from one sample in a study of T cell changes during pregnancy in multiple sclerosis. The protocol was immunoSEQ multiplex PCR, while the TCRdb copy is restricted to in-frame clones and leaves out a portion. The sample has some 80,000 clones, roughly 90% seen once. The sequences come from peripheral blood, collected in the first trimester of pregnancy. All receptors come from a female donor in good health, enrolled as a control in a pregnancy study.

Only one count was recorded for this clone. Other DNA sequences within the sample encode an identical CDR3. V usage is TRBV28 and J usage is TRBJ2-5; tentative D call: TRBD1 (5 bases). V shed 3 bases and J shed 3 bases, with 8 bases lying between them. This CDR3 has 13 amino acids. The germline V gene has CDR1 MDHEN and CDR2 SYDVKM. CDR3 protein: CASSLAGKETQYF. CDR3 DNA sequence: TGTGCCAGCAGTTTGGCAGGGAAAGAGACCCAGTACTTC.

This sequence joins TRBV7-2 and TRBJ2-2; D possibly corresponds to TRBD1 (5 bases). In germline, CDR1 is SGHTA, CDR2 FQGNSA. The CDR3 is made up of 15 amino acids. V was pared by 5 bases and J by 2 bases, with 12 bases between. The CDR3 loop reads CASSLTAINTGELFF. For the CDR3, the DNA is TGTGCCAGCAGCCTGACAGCTATTAACACCGGGGAGCTGTTTTTT.

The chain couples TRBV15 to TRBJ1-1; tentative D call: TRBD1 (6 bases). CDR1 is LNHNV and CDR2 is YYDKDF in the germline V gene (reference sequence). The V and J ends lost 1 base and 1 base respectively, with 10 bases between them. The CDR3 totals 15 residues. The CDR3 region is CATSRAGEGNTEAFF. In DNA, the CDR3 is TGTGCCACCAGCAGAGCAGGGGAAGGGAACACTGAAGCTTTCTTT.

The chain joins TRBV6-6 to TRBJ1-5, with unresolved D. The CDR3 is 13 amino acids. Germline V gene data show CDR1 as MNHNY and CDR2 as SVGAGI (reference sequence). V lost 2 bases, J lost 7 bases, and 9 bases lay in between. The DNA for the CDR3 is TGTGCCAGCAGTTACGGGCGAGACCAGCCCCAGCATTTT. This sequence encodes CASSYGRDQPQHF.

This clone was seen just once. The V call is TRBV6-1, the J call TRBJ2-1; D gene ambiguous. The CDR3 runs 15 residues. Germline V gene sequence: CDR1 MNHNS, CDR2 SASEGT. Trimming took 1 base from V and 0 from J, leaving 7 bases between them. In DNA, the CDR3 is TGTGCCAGCAGTGAAGAACTGAGCTCCTACAATGAGCAGTTCTTC. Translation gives CASSEELSSYNEQFF.

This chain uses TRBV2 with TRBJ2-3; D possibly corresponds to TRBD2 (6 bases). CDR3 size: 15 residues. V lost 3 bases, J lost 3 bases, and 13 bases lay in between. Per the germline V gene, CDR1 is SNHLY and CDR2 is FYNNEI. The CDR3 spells CASSESGRITDTQYF. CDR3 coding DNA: TGTGCCAGCAGTGAGTCAGGGAGGATTACAGATACGCAGTATTTT.

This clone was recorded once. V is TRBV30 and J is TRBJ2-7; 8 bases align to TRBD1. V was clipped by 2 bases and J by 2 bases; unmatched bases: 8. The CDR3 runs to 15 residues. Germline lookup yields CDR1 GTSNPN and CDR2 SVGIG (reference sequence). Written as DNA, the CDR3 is TGTGCCTGGAGTACCCCCGGACAGGGTACCTACGAGCAGTACTTC. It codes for CAWSTPGQGTYEQYF.

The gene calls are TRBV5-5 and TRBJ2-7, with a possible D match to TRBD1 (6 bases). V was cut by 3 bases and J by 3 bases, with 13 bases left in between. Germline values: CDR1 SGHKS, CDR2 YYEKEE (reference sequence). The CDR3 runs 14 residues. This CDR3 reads CASSSWTDNYEQYF. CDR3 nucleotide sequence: TGTGCCAGCAGCTCGTGGACAGACAACTACGAGCAGTACTTC. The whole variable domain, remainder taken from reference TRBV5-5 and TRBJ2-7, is DAGVTQSPTHLIKTRGQQVTLRCSPISGHKSVSWYQQVLGQGPQFIFQYYEKEERGRGNFPDRFSARQFPNYSSELNVNALLLGDSALYLCASSSWTDNYEQYFGPGTRLTVT.

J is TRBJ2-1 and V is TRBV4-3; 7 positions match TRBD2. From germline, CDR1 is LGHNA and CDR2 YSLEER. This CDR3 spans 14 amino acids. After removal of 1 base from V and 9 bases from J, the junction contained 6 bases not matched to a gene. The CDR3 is CASSQGTRNGEQFF. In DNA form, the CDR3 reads TGCGCCAGCAGCCAAGGGACTAGAAATGGTGAGCAGTTCTTC.

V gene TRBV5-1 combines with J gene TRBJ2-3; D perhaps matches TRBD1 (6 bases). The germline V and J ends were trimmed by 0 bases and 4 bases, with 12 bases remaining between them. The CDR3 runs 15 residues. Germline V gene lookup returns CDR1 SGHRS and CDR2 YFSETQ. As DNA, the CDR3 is TGCGCCAGCAGCTTGGATCAGGGGCGGGCAGATACGCAGTATTTT. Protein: CASSLDQGRADTQYF.

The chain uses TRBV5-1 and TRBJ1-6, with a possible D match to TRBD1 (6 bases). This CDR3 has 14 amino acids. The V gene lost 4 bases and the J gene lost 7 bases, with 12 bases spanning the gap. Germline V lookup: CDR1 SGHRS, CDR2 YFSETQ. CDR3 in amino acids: CASSPGHLNSPLHF. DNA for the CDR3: TGCGCCAGCAGCCCGGGACACCTGAATTCACCCCTCCACTTT.

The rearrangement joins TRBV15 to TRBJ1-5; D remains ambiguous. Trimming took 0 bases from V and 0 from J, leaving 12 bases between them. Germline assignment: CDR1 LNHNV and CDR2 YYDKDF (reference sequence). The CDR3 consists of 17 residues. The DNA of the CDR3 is TGTGCCACCAGCAGAGATAGCCAATACAATAGCAATCAGCCCCAGCATTTT. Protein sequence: CATSRDSQYNSNQPQHF.

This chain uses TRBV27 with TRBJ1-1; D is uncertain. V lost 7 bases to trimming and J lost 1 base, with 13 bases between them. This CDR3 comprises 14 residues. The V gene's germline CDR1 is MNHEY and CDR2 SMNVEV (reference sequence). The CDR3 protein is CASTSGRPNTEAFF. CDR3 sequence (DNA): TGTGCCAGCACCTCGGGTCGACCGAACACTGAAGCTTTCTTT.

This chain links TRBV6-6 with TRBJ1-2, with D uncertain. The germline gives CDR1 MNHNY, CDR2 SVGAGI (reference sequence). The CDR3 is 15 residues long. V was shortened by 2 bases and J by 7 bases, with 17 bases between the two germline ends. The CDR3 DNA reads TGTGCCAGCAGTTACGAAGAGGCCCTAGGGAGTGGCTACACCTTC. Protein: CASSYEEALGSGYTF.

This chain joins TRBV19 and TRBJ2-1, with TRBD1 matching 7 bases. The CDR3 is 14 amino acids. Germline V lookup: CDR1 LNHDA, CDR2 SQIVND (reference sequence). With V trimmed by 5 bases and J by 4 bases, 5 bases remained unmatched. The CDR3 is CASSSRTGYNEQFF. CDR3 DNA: TGTGCCAGTAGTTCCAGGACAGGATACAATGAGCAGTTCTTC.

CDR3 DNA: TGTGCCAGCAGATCTCTGAAGGACAGGGTGATCTATGGCTACACCTTC. Translation gives CASRSLKDRVIYGYTF. The V call is TRBV5-4, the J call TRBJ1-2, with 8 bases aligning to TRBD1. Per the germline V gene, CDR1 is SGHNT and CDR2 is YYREEE (reference sequence). The length of the CDR3 is 16 residues. The V gene end was trimmed by 5 bases and the J gene end by 4 bases; junction bases not matched to a gene: 13.

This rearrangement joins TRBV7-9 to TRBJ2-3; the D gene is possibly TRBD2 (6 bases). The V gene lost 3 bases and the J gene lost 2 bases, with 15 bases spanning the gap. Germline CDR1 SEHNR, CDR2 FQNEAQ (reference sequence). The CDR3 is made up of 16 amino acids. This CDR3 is CASSFRSPGDTDTQYF. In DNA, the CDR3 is TGTGCCAGCAGCTTCCGGTCTCCGGGGGACACAGATACGCAGTATTTT.

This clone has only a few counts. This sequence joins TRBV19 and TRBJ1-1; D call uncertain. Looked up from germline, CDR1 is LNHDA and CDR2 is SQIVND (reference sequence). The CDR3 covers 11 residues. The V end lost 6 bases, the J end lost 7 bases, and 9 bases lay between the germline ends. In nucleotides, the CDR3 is TGTGCCAGTAGCTGGACTGTTGAAGCTTTCTTT. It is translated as CASSWTVEAFF.

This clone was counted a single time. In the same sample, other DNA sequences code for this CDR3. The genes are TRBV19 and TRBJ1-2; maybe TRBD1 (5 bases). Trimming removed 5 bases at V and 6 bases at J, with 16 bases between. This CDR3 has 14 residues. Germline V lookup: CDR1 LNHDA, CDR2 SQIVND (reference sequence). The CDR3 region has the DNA TGTGCCAGTAGTTTCGCGGACGGGGGAAATGGCTACACCTTC. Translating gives CASSFADGGNGYTF.

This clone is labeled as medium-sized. In DNA form, the CDR3 reads TGTGCCAGCAGTTCCCTCGGACAGTCCTACGAGCAGTACTTC. Translated: CASSSLGQSYEQYF. J is TRBJ2-7 and V is TRBV27, with D perhaps matching TRBD1 (6 bases). Trimming removed 4 bases from V and 1 base from J, with 11 bases in between. The CDR3 extends over 14 amino acids. CDR1 MNHEY and CDR2 SMNVEV come from the germline V gene (reference sequence).

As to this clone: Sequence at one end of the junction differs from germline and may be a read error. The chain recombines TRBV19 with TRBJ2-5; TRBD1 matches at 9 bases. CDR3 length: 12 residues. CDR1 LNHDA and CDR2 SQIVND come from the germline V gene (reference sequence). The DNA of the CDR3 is TGTGCCAGTAGTATAGAAAGGACAGGGGTTCACTTC. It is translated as CASSIERTGVHF.

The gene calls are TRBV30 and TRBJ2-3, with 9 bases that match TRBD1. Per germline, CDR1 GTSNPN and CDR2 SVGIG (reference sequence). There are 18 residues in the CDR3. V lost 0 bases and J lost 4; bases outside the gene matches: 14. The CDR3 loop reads CAWSVGTGRHVVPDTQYF. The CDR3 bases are TGTGCCTGGAGTGTAGGGACAGGGAGGCACGTGGTCCCAGATACGCAGTATTTT.

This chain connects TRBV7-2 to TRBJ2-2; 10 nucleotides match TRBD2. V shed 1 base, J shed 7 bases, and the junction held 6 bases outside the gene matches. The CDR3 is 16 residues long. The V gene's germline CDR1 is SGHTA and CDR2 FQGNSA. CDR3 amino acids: CASSLGPSGSGGELFF. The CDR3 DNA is TGTGCCAGCAGCTTAGGGCCTAGCGGGAGCGGCGGGGAGCTGTTTTTT. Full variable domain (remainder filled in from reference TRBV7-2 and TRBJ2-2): GAGVSQSPSNKVTEKGKDVELRCDPISGHTALYWYRQSLGQGLEFLIYFQGNSAPDKSGLPSDRFSAERTGGSVSTLTIQRTQQEDSAVYLCASSLGPSGSGGELFFGEGSRLTVL.

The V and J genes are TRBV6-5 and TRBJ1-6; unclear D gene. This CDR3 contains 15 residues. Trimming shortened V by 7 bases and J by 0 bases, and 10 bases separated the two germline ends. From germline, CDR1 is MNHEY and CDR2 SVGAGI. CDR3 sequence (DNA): TGTGCCAGCATTAAAGCGAGCTCCTATAATTCACCCCTCCACTTT. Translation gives CASIKASSYNSPLHF.